The 30 T cell receptor beta chains below all came from one sample that was sequenced in a study of T cells in Graves' hyperthyroidism and ophthalmopathy. TCR beta CDR3 regions were amplified from RNA transcripts. With the HTBI primer set, the TCR CDR3 went through a first round of RT-PCR. TCRdb reanalysed the multiplex PCR reads using MiXCR and keeps one entry per CDR3 protein. The sample shows 660,000 or so distinct CDR3 sequences, around 20% of them seen only once. Material for sequencing was blood. The source of these receptors is a young man with Graves' ophthalmopathy.

This clonotype has a count of ten or more. The chain carries TRBV11-2 and TRBJ2-7, with TRBD2 matching 14 bases. This CDR3 region has 16 residues. CDR1 and CDR2 (germline): SGHAT, FQNNGV. J gave up 5 bases and V 4 bases, and 7 bases lay outside the gene matches. The CDR3: CASSSRGLAGGNEQYF. DNA of the CDR3: TGTGCCAGCAGCTCCCGCGGACTAGCGGGAGGTAACGAGCAGTACTTC.

The sample holds one count of this clonotype. The V call is TRBV6-1, the J call TRBJ1-5; 7 bases map to TRBD1. V gave up 6 bases and J gave up 0 bases; unmatched junction bases: 8. Germline assignment: CDR1 MNHNS and CDR2 SASEGT. The CDR3 runs to 16 residues. The CDR3 nucleotides are TGTGCCAGCAGCAGGGGGACACCCCATAGCAATCAGCCCCAGCATTTT. Protein product: CASSRGTPHSNQPQHF.

As to this clonotype: The germline gene is not matched at one end of the junction; a read error may be the cause. The chain uses TRBV2 and TRBJ2-1; the D is unclear. The germline CDR1 and CDR2 sequences are SNHLY and FYNNEI. The CDR3 consists of 12 residues. The CDR3 DNA follows: TGTGCCAGCAGGAAGGGCAGTAATGAGCAGTCCTTC. This sequence encodes CASRKGSNEQSF. Full variable domain (missing parts from reference TRBV2 and TRBJ2-1): EPEVTQTPSHQVTQMGQEVILRCVPISNHLYFYWYRQILGQKVEFLVSFYNNEISEKSEIFDDQFSVERPDGSNFTLKIRSTKLEDSAMYFCASRKGSNEQSFGPGTRLTVL.

The gene calls are TRBV9 and TRBJ2-5; TRBD1 matches 7 bases. The germline V gene has CDR1 SGDLS and CDR2 YYNGEE. V gave up 3 bases and J gave up 4 bases; unmatched junction bases: 6. The CDR3 sequence is 14 residues long. Here the CDR3 reads CASSASGQRETQYF. In nucleotides, the CDR3 is TGTGCCAGCAGCGCATCGGGACAGAGAGAGACCCAGTACTTC.

This clonotype was recorded at least ten times. The genes are TRBV2 and TRBJ2-7; 7 positions match TRBD1. Looked up from germline, CDR1 is SNHLY and CDR2 is FYNNEI. V lost 6 bases, J lost 5 bases, and 4 bases stayed unmatched. The CDR3 length is 12 residues. CDR3 protein: CASRAQGNEQYF. The CDR3 DNA is TGTGCCAGCAGGGCACAGGGGAACGAGCAGTACTTC.

This clonotype was observed a few times. V is TRBV20-1 and J is TRBJ2-2; tentatively, D is TRBD2 (5 bases). From germline, CDR1 is DFQATT and CDR2 SNEGSKA (reference sequence). Between the trimmed V and J ends, which lost 3 bases and 2 bases, there was a span of 13 bases. The CDR3 consists of 15 residues. The CDR3 nucleotides read TGCAGTGCTAGGAGCGCGACTATTAACACCGGGGAGCTGTTTTTT. Encoded protein: CSARSATINTGELFF.

The chain recombines TRBV6-1 with TRBJ2-1; 12 bases are a match to TRBD2. The germline V gene has CDR1 MNHNS and CDR2 SASEGT. CDR3 length equals 16 residues. V was pared by 5 bases and J by 1 base, with 3 bases of the junction left unmatched. CDR3 in amino acids: CASSWGTSGSYNEQFF. The CDR3 DNA is TGTGCCAGCAGTTGGGGGACTAGCGGGTCCTACAATGAGCAGTTCTTC.

The table lists this clonotype with a few counts. The rearrangement uses TRBV12-3 or TRBV12-4 and TRBJ2-7; TRBD2 aligns across 11 bases. This CDR3 spans 14 amino acids. V lost 3 bases, J lost 7 bases, and 5 bases stayed unmatched. As DNA, the CDR3 is TGTGCCAGCAGTTTCAAGCTAGCGGGAGGTGAGCAGTACTTC. This encodes CASSFKLAGGEQYF.

The table lists this clonotype with a few counts. V is TRBV7-9 and J is TRBJ2-3; 9 bases agree with TRBD1. This CDR3 spans 15 amino acids. V was clipped by 3 bases and J by 2 bases; unmatched bases: 3. Germline loops: CDR1 SEHNR, CDR2 FQNEAQ (reference sequence). Written as DNA, the CDR3 is TGTGCCAGCAGCTTGAGGACAGGGGACACAGATACGCAGTATTTT. This encodes CASSLRTGDTDTQYF.

This clonotype was found a few times. The chain joins TRBV20-1 to TRBJ2-7; TRBD2 matches at 7 bases. V dropped 2 bases and J dropped 5; count of bases not matched to a gene: 6. This CDR3 comprises 13 residues. Looked up from germline, CDR1 is DFQATT and CDR2 is SNEGSKA (reference sequence). CDR3 in DNA: TGCAGTGCTAGAAAACTAGCGATGAACGAGCAGTACTTC. This encodes CSARKLAMNEQYF.

This clonotype has only a few counts. The chain uses TRBV6-1 and TRBJ2-3; 12 nucleotides line up with TRBD1. The germline gives CDR1 MNHNS, CDR2 SASEGT. The junction had 6 bases not matched to a gene; V was cut back by 6 bases and J by 2 bases. The CDR3 has 16 amino acids. The CDR3 DNA follows: TGTGCCAGCAGCGTCGGGACAGGGGGCCTCACAGATACGCAGTATTTT. Encoded protein: CASSVGTGGLTDTQYF.

J is TRBJ2-1 and V is TRBV6-1; TRBD2 agrees at 11 bases. In germline, CDR1 is MNHNS, CDR2 SASEGT. V lost 6 bases, J lost 10 bases, and 11 bases stayed unmatched. This CDR3 is built from 15 residues. The CDR3 loop reads CASSIAGGPLNEQFF. DNA of the CDR3: TGTGCCAGCAGCATAGCGGGAGGGCCACTCAACGAGCAGTTCTTC.

The chain combines TRBV27 with TRBJ1-5; D gene ambiguous. The germline V gene has CDR1 MNHEY and CDR2 SMNVEV (reference sequence). CDR3 length: 16 residues. Trimming removed 2 bases at V and 0 bases at J, with 11 bases between. The CDR3 DNA sequence: TGTGCCAGCAGTTTACAGGCGGGGAATAGCAATCAGCCCCAGCATTTT. It specifies CASSLQAGNSNQPQHF.

This clonotype was observed a handful of times. CDR3 in amino acids: CAWSPFFKGELFF. The CDR3 DNA sequence: TGTGCCTGGAGTCCTTTCTTCAAGGGGGAGCTGTTTTTT. The J gene is TRBJ2-2, the V gene TRBV30; unclear D gene. Trimming left V 2 bases short and J 8 bases short, with 12 bases between. In germline, CDR1 is GTSNPN, CDR2 SVGIG (reference sequence). The CDR3 spans 13 residues.

The chain is built from TRBV4-2 and TRBJ2-7; D call uncertain. Germline-derived CDR1 and CDR2 are LGHNA and YNFKEQ. Trimming removed 0 bases from V and 3 bases from J, with 15 bases in between. There are 16 residues in the CDR3. This chain's CDR3 is CASSQESWPYDYEQYF. In DNA, the CDR3 is TGTGCCAGCAGCCAAGAAAGTTGGCCCTACGACTACGAGCAGTACTTC.

This clonotype showed up many times. This sequence joins TRBV7-9 and TRBJ2-1; TRBD1 might be the D (6 bases). Trimming removed 3 bases at V and 8 bases at J, with 14 bases between. Germline V lookup: CDR1 SEHNR, CDR2 FQNEAQ (reference sequence). The CDR3 is 14 residues long. CDR3 DNA: TGTGCCAGCAGCTTGGAACAGGGAAAGGATGAGCAGTTCTTC. Translating it yields CASSLEQGKDEQFF.

This clonotype was counted many times. This chain uses TRBV18 with TRBJ2-3; 7 nucleotides line up with TRBD1. The CDR3 runs to 15 residues. Germline V gene lookup returns CDR1 KGHSH and CDR2 LQKENI. Trimming cost V 4 bases and J 2 bases; bases outside gene matches: 6. The CDR3 DNA reads TGTGCCAGCTCACTGGACAGGACGTACACAGATACGCAGTATTTT. Its protein product is CASSLDRTYTDTQYF.

This clonotype came up many times. This chain connects TRBV7-6 to TRBJ2-2; 9 nucleotides align to TRBD2. CDR3 length equals 17 residues. Per the germline V gene, CDR1 is SGHVS and CDR2 is FNYEAQ. Trimming cost V 5 bases and J 4 bases; bases outside gene matches: 11. CDR3 loop: CASSPTFLAGLTGELFF. The DNA for the CDR3 is TGTGCCAGCAGCCCTACCTTTCTAGCGGGACTCACCGGGGAGCTGTTTTTT. The variable domain in full, completed from reference TRBV7-6 and TRBJ2-2, reads GAGVSQSPRYKVTKRGQDVALRCDPISGHVSLYWYRQALGQGPEFLTYFNYEAQQDKSGLPNDRFSAERPEGSISTLTIQRTEQRDSAMYRCASSPTFLAGLTGELFFGEGSRLTVL.

There are many counts of this clonotype. The rearrangement links TRBV2 to TRBJ2-5; no clear D. The germline V gene encodes CDR1 SNHLY and CDR2 FYNNEI. V was shortened by 5 bases and J by 5 bases, with 12 bases between the two germline ends. The CDR3 extends over 13 amino acids. CDR3 sequence reads: CASSQPSQETQYF. The CDR3 bases are TGTGCCAGCAGTCAACCATCTCAGGAGACCCAGTACTTC.

The rearrangement uses TRBV29-1 and TRBJ2-1; D unclear. Trimming took 7 bases from V and 3 from J, leaving 7 bases between them. The V gene's germline CDR1 is SQVTM and CDR2 ANQGSEA. This CDR3 contains 11 residues. The CDR3 here is CSGAFYNEQFF. The CDR3, as DNA: TGCAGCGGGGCTTTCTACAATGAGCAGTTCTTC.

This rearrangement joins TRBV12-3 or TRBV12-4 to TRBJ2-7; no clear D gene. The CDR3 extends over 16 amino acids. V was cut by 2 bases and J by 3 bases, with 17 bases left in between. The CDR3 protein is CASSLLLGQRGYEQYF. The CDR3 DNA is TGTGCCAGCAGTTTATTGCTGGGTCAGAGAGGCTACGAGCAGTACTTC.

This clonotype was observed at least ten times. V and J are TRBV5-1 and TRBJ2-3; 8 nucleotides align to TRBD2. Germline assignment: CDR1 SGHRS and CDR2 YFSETQ. The CDR3 spans 13 residues. Trimming at V came to 6 bases and at J to 3 bases, leaving 3 bases not matched to a gene. As DNA, the CDR3 is TGCGCCAGCACTTCGGGAGGGACAGATACGCAGTATTTT. Protein sequence: CASTSGGTDTQYF.

The gene calls are TRBV29-1 and TRBJ2-1; D gene ambiguous. V lost 0 bases and J lost 8, with 8 bases in between. The CDR3 extends over 12 amino acids. The germline gives CDR1 SQVTM, CDR2 ANQGSEA. The CDR3 loop is CSVEEWVDEQFF. The CDR3 region has the DNA TGCAGCGTTGAAGAATGGGTAGATGAGCAGTTCTTC.

There are a few counts of this clonotype. V is TRBV3-1 and J is TRBJ1-6; TRBD1 is a possible D gene (5 bases). The germline V gene has CDR1 LGHDT and CDR2 YNNKEL (reference sequence). CDR3 length: 18 amino acids. Trimming removed 1 base from V and 9 bases from J, with 22 bases in between. The CDR3 region has the DNA TGTGCCAGCAGCCAAGTTTTGCCCCCTGAGGGGTTAGGTTCACCCCTCCACTTT. Residues: CASSQVLPPEGLGSPLHF.

The sample holds a few counts of this clonotype. A read error may account for a junction end that differs from germline. The gene calls are TRBV6-1 and TRBJ1-5; no firm D call. CDR1 is MNHNS, CDR2 SASEGT, per germline. The CDR3 totals 13 residues. The CDR3 reads CASTEYSNQPQHF. CDR3 in DNA: TGTGCCAGCACTGAATATAGCAATCAGCCCCAGCATTTT.

This clonotype was recorded a few times. The chain links TRBV28 to TRBJ1-2, with TRBD1 as a possible D gene (6 bases). This CDR3 spans 14 amino acids. Trimming took off 5 bases at V and 4 bases at J, with 14 bases between the two ends. From germline, CDR1 is MDHEN and CDR2 SYDVKM. The CDR3 bases are TGTGCCAGCAGTCCCCTGGGGGGCGGCTATGGCTACACCTTC. Encoded protein: CASSPLGGGYGYTF.

A few counts support this clonotype. The chain has TRBV27 and TRBJ1-4; D gene uncertain. CDR3 length: 13 residues. CDR1 and CDR2 from the germline V gene are MNHEY and SMNVEV (reference sequence). Trimming shortened V by 9 bases and J by 4 bases, and 12 bases separated the two germline ends. CDR3 sequence (DNA): TGTGCCAGTCAAGGCGGGGTTAATGAAAAACTGTTTTTT. This codes for CASQGGVNEKLFF.

The chain couples TRBV25-1 to TRBJ1-2; D not certain. Trimming pared 3 bases from V and 8 bases from J, leaving 10 bases between. CDR3 length: 12 amino acids. CDR1 is MGHDK, CDR2 SYGVNS, per germline. The CDR3 DNA reads TGTGCCAGCAGTGACCCGATCGGAGGCTACACCTTC. As protein: CASSDPIGGYTF.

The chain uses TRBV5-1 and TRBJ2-1, with D perhaps TRBD2 (5 bases). This CDR3 is 19 amino acids long. The V and J ends lost 0 bases and 1 base respectively, with 20 bases between them. The germline V gene has CDR1 SGHRS and CDR2 YFSETQ. In DNA form, the CDR3 reads TGCGCCAGCAGCTTGGCCCCTTCGGACTGGAAAGGATCCTACAATGAGCAGTTCTTC. Translation gives CASSLAPSDWKGSYNEQFF.

This clonotype was observed a handful of times. This chain links TRBV11-2 with TRBJ2-7; the D gene is possibly TRBD2 (5 bases). The CDR3 has 16 residues. Germline V gives CDR1 SGHAT, CDR2 FQNNGV. Trimming cost V 6 bases and J 4 bases, with 22 bases left between them. CDR3 amino acids: CASRYYTTDGKYEQYF. CDR3 DNA: TGTGCCAGCAGGTACTATACGACGGACGGGAAATACGAGCAGTACTTC.